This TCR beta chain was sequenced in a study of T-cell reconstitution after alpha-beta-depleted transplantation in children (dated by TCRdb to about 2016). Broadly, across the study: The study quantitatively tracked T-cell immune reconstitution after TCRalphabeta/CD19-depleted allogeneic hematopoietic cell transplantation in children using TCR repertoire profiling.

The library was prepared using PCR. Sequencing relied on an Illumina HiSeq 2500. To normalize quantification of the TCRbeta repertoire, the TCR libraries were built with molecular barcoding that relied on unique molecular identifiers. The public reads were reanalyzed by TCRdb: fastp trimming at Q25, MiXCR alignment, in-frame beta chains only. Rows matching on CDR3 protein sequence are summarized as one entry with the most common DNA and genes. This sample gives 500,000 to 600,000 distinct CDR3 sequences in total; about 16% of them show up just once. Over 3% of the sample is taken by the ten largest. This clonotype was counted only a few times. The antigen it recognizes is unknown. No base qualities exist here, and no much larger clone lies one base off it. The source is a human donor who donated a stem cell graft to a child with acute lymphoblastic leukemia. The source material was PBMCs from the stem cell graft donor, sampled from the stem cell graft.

The CDR3 region reads CASMDRAEEQYF. The DNA sequence is given as TGCGCCAGCATGGACAGGGCCGAAGAGCAGTACTTC. The rearranged segments are TRBV10-2 and TRBJ2-7; a stretch of 8 junction bases matches TRBD1. Compared with germline, V lacks 7 bases and J lacks 7 bases; bases without a gene match: 6. The CDR3 runs 12 amino acids, cysteine and phenylalanine included. This entry keeps only the CDR3 DNA: 36 bases, framed from base 1. Per the germline V gene, WSHSY is the CDR1 and SAAADI is the CDR2.